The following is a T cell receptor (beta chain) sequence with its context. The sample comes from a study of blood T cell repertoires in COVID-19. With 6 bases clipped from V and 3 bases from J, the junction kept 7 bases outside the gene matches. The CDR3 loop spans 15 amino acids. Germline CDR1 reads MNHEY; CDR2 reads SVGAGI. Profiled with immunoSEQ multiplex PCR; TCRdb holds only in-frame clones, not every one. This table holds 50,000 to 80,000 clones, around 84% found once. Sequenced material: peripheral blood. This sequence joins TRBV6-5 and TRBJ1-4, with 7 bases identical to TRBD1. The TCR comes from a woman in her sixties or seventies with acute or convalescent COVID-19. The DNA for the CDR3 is TGTGCCAGCAGCCTAACAGGGGCCCCTAATGAAAAACTGTTTTTT. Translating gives CASSLTGAPNEKLFF.